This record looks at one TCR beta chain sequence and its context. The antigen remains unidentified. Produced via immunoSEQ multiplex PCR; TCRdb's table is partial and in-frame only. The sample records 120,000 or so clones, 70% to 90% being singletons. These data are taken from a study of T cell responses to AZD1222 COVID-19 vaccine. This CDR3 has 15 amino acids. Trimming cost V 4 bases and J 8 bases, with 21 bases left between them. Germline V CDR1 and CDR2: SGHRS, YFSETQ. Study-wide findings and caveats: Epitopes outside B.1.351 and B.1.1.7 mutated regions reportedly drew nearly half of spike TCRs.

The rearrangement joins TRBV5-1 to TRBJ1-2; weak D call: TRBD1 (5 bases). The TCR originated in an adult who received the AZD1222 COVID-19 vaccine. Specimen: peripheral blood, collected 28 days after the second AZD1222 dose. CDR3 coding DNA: TGCGCCAGCAGCGCCCTTCCGGGACCCCGCGGAGGCTACACCTTC. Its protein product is CASSALPGPRGGYTF.